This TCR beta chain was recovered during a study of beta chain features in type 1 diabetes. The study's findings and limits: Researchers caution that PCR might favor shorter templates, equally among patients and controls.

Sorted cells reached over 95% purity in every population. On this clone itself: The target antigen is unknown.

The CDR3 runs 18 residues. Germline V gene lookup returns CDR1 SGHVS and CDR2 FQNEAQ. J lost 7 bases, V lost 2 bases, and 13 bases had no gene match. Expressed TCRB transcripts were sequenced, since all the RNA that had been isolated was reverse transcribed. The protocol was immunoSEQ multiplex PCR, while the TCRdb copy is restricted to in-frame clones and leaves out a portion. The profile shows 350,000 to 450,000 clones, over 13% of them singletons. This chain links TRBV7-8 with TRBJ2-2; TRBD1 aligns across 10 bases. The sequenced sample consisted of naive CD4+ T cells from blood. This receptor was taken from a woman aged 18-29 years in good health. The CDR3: CASSLIFRDRGSDGELFF. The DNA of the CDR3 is TGTGCCAGCAGCTTAATATTTAGGGACAGGGGATCGGACGGGGAGCTGTTTTTT.